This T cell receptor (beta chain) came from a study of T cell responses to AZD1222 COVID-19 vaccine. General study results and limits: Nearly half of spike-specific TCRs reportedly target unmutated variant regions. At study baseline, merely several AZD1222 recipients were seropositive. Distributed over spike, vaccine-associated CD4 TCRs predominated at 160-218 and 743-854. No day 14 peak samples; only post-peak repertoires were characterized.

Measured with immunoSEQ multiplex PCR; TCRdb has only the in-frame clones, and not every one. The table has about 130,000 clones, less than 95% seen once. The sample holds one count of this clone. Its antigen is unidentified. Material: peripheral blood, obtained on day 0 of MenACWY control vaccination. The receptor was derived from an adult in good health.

The chain's CDR3 is CASSPGQQETQYF. The CDR3, as DNA: TGTGCCAGCAGCCCCGGACAGCAAGAGACCCAGTACTTC. The genes are TRBV7-2 and TRBJ2-5; maybe TRBD1 (6 bases). Germline CDR1 and CDR2: SGHTA and FQGNSA. V lost 5 bases to trimming and J lost 2 bases, with 9 bases between them. This CDR3 region has 13 residues.